The 9 T cell receptor beta chains reported below all come from one sample, sequenced in a study of blood T cell repertoires in COVID-19 (dated by TCRdb to the early 2020s). The protocol used for the library was the immunoSEQ multiplex PCR assay. The clones in this table, taken by TCRdb from immuneACCESS, are in-frame only. Not every clone is retained; where verified, under half of the shortfall comes from an unresolved V gene, and the cause of the rest is unknown. The table for this sample lists about 50,000 clones; 88% of them were counted only once. The top ten clones comprise approximately 11% of the sample. The sequenced sample was peripheral blood. These receptors originate from a human donor with active COVID-19. The donor label of this sample is uncertain.

This clone turned up a few times. The CDR3 here is CAWSVIAGAFTGELFF. Written as DNA, the CDR3 is TGTGCCTGGAGTGTCATCGCGGGGGCCTTCACCGGGGAGCTGTTTTTT. V and J are TRBV30 and TRBJ2-2, with D maybe TRBD2 (7 bases). The CDR3 contains 16 residues. Trimming cost V 0 bases and J 4 bases, with 15 bases left between them. Germline CDR1 is GTSNPN and CDR2 is SVGIG (reference sequence).

This clone appeared a single time. The chain carries TRBV2 and TRBJ2-3; TRBD2 agrees at 13 bases. Per germline, CDR1 SNHLY and CDR2 FYNNEI. CDR3 length: 18 residues. Trimming cost V 6 bases and J 6 bases; bases outside gene matches: 15. The CDR3 protein is CASRATRTSGGPGDTQYF. As DNA, the CDR3 is TGTGCCAGCAGAGCCACCCGGACTAGCGGGGGTCCGGGGGATACGCAGTATTTT.

This clone was picked up a small number of times. The chain uses TRBV5-1 and TRBJ1-3; D may be TRBD1 (6 bases). This CDR3 comprises 14 residues. Germline V gene lookup returns CDR1 SGHRS and CDR2 YFSETQ. V lost 4 bases and J 2 bases, leaving 10 bases between the germline ends. CDR3 sequence: CASSPGGPGNTIYF. CDR3 DNA sequence: TGCGCCAGCAGCCCGGGGGGCCCTGGAAACACCATATATTTT.

The rearrangement links TRBV7-8 to TRBJ1-3; possibly TRBD1 for D (6 bases). Trimming pared 4 bases from V and 0 bases from J, leaving 16 bases between. Looked up from germline, CDR1 is SGHVS and CDR2 is FQNEAQ. The CDR3 extends over 17 amino acids. The chain's CDR3 is CASSSPSGGPSGNTIYF. The DNA of the CDR3 is TGTGCCAGCAGCTCCCCCAGCGGGGGGCCCTCTGGAAACACCATATATTTT.

This clone was recorded a few times. CDR3 protein: CASRRGRSSYNSPLHF. The CDR3 DNA sequence: TGTGCCAGCAGGCGAGGCAGAAGCTCCTATAATTCACCCCTCCACTTT. The rearrangement uses TRBV2 and TRBJ1-6; D gene ambiguous. Looked up from germline, CDR1 is SNHLY and CDR2 is FYNNEI. The CDR3 is 16 residues long. Trimming cost V 6 bases and J 0 bases, with 12 bases left between them.

The chain recombines TRBV5-1 with TRBJ1-1; D ambiguous. This CDR3 has 14 amino acids. CDR1 and CDR2 from the germline V gene are SGHRS and YFSETQ. The V end was cut by 3 bases, the J end by 3 bases, with 12 bases between. DNA for the CDR3: TGCGCCAGCAGCTCGGAGGGAGGGTACACTGAAGCTTTCTTT. Translating gives CASSSEGGYTEAFF.

The rearrangement joins TRBV11-2 to TRBJ2-1; 7 bases match TRBD2. The CDR3 loop spans 15 amino acids. In germline, CDR1 is SGHAT, CDR2 FQNNGV. V was pared by 1 base and J by 8 bases, with 8 bases of the junction left unmatched. In DNA, the CDR3 is TGTGCCAGCAGCTTAGGAGGGAGGGCCAGGGATGAGCAGTTCTTC. Its protein is CASSLGGRARDEQFF. Full variable domain (outside the CDR3, taken from reference TRBV11-2 and TRBJ2-1): EAGVAQSPRYKIIEKRQSVAFWCNPISGHATLYWYQQILGQGPKLLIQFQNNGVVDDSQLPKDRFSAERLKGVDSTLKIQPAKLEDSAVYLCASSLGGRARDEQFFGPGTRLTVL.

The V gene is TRBV4-3, the J gene TRBJ2-3, with TRBD2 matching over 10 bases. CDR1 and CDR2 from the germline V gene are LGHNA and YSLEER. The CDR3 has 16 amino acids. J gave up 6 bases and V 1 base, and 7 bases lay outside the gene matches. The CDR3 DNA is TGCGCCAGCAGCCAAGTGGCAGCGGGAGGGCTCGATACGCAGTATTTT. Protein: CASSQVAAGGLDTQYF.

The chain couples TRBV19 to TRBJ1-2; D ambiguous. CDR1 and CDR2 (germline): LNHDA, SQIVND (reference sequence). Deletions cut 7 bases from V and 7 bases from J, with 25 bases between. This CDR3 comprises 16 residues. The CDR3 here is CASTVLMELPIVGYTF. The CDR3 region has the DNA TGTGCCAGTACCGTCCTAATGGAGTTGCCAATTGTTGGCTACACCTTC.